This TCR beta chain was captured by sequencing in a study of blood T cells in healthy people across ages. Study observations and caveats: Unknown CMV status may confound age-related changes in expanded clones. Naive T cell percentage by flow cytometry tracked strongly with beta diversity.

Primers used in a second PCR of roughly 7 to 11 cycles were a sample-barcoded 5' primer and a J-beta primer mix. Each CDR3 protein is one row after TCRdb ran MiXCR on the 5' RACE reads. The data contain some 790,000 distinct CDR3 sequences, more than 25% of them seen just once; the ten biggest clones take up about 18%. Germline lookup yields CDR1 MNHEY and CDR2 SVGAGI. The CDR3 contains 14 residues. Trimming shortened V by 6 bases and J by 0 bases, and 10 bases separated the two germline ends. This clonotype was seen many times. Its antigen is not known. The sequenced material came from blood. This clonotype originated in a woman older than 75 in good health. The chain links TRBV6-5 to TRBJ2-3; possible D gene TRBD2, 5 bases. CDR3 sequence reads: CASRGVASTDTQYF. The CDR3 DNA is TGTGCCAGCAGGGGAGTAGCCAGCACAGATACGCAGTATTTT.